Below are 13 T cell receptor beta chains sequenced from a single sample in a study of blood T cell repertoires in COVID-19. Clones were sequenced by immunoSEQ multiplex PCR, and TCRdb holds only the in-frame ones, with some missing. This sample carries some 78,000 clones, around 84% of them seen once, and the ten largest clones take approximately 3.3%. Specimen: peripheral blood. The receptors originated from a middle-aged man with acute or convalescent COVID-19.

Here the CDR3 reads CASSFDRGTAYEQYF. The CDR3 DNA follows: TGCGCCAGCAGCTTCGACAGGGGGACGGCTTACGAGCAGTACTTC. V gene TRBV5-1 combines with J gene TRBJ2-7, with TRBD1 matching 9 bases. The length of the CDR3 is 15 residues. Unmatched junction bases numbered 7, after V lost 2 bases and J lost 4 bases. Germline-derived CDR1 and CDR2 are SGHRS and YFSETQ.

The count of this clone is one. The chain employs TRBV27 and TRBJ2-5, with 10 bases lining up with TRBD2. This CDR3 has 19 amino acids. Germline CDR1 and CDR2: MNHEY and SMNVEV (reference sequence). V lost 5 bases, J lost 4 bases, and 19 bases stayed unmatched. CDR3 protein: CASSPLMGSSGGPRETQYF. The CDR3 bases are TGTGCCAGCAGTCCCCTTATGGGTTCTAGCGGGGGCCCTAGAGAGACCCAGTACTTC.

V is TRBV28 and J is TRBJ1-1, with 8 bases identical to TRBD1. The CDR3 runs to 15 residues. Germline-derived CDR1 and CDR2 are MDHEN and SYDVKM. With 3 bases clipped from V and 4 bases from J, the junction kept 7 bases outside the gene matches. The CDR3 DNA is TGTGCCAGCAGTTTCACGGACAGGGCGTCCACTGAAGCTTTCTTT. Translating it yields CASSFTDRASTEAFF.

The gene calls are TRBV12-5 and TRBJ2-7; a weak D match, TRBD1 (5 bases). The CDR3 spans 13 residues. The V end was cut by 6 bases, the J end by 2 bases, with 11 bases between. CDR1 and CDR2 from the germline V gene are LGHNT and FRNRAP. The CDR3 DNA is TGTGCTAGTGGCAATGACAGAGCCTACGAGCAGTACTTC. It encodes CASGNDRAYEQYF.

This clone was counted only a few times. This sequence joins TRBV7-8 and TRBJ1-4; no clear D. The germline V gene has CDR1 SGHVS and CDR2 FQNEAQ. CDR3 length: 14 residues. The V end was cut by 2 bases, the J end by 8 bases, with 12 bases between. The chain's CDR3 is CASSLSGLGEKLFF. The CDR3 bases are TGTGCCAGCAGCTTAAGCGGGTTAGGGGAAAAACTGTTTTTT.

This chain links TRBV18 with TRBJ1-4, with D possibly TRBD1 on 6 matching bases. CDR1 is KGHSH, CDR2 LQKENI, per germline. The V end lost 3 bases, the J end lost 11 bases, and 13 bases lay between the germline ends. The CDR3 has 13 amino acids. CDR3 region: CASSPAGDQKLFF. CDR3 in DNA: TGTGCCAGCTCACCGGCAGGGGATCAGAAACTGTTTTTT.

The rearrangement links TRBV20-1 to TRBJ2-5; 7 bases agree with TRBD2. Per germline, CDR1 DFQATT and CDR2 SNEGSKA (reference sequence). CDR3 length: 16 residues. V was clipped by 3 bases and J by 2 bases; unmatched bases: 12. CDR3 nucleotide sequence: TGCAGTGCTAGTAAGTCTAGCGGAGCACCGCAAGAGACCCAGTACTTC. The encoded protein is CSASKSSGAPQETQYF.

This clone was detected a few times. This chain uses TRBV11-3 with TRBJ2-1; 9 bases are a match to TRBD2. This CDR3 contains 16 residues. V was clipped by 0 bases and J by 4 bases; unmatched bases: 4. CDR1 is SGHNT, CDR2 YENEEA, per germline. Here the CDR3 reads CASSLDGAGGYNEQFF. Here the CDR3 DNA reads TGTGCCAGCAGCTTAGATGGTGCGGGGGGGTACAATGAGCAGTTCTTC. Based on the CDR3 plus reference TRBV11-3 and TRBJ2-1, the full variable domain is EAGVVQSPRYKIIEKKQPVAFWCNPISGHNTLYWYLQNLGQGPELLIRYENEEAVDDSQLPKDRFSAERLKGVDSTLKIQPAELGDSAVYLCASSLDGAGGYNEQFFGPGTRLTVL.

This sequence joins TRBV7-2 and TRBJ2-7; 9 bases fit TRBD2. CDR3 length equals 14 residues. CDR1 is SGHTA and CDR2 is FQGNSA in the germline V gene. The junction had 11 bases not matched to a gene; V was cut back by 8 bases and J by 6 bases. CDR3 residues: CASCQGSGGSEQYF. The CDR3 DNA follows: TGTGCCAGCTGTCAAGGGAGCGGGGGGTCCGAGCAGTACTTC.

The chain couples TRBV7-2 to TRBJ2-7; 7 bases line up with TRBD1. Trimming at V came to 1 base and at J to 3 bases, leaving 12 bases not matched to a gene. The CDR3 sequence is 17 residues long. CDR1 SGHTA and CDR2 FQGNSA come from the germline V gene. The CDR3 reads CASSLDSSDRRYYEQYF. The CDR3 nucleotides read TGTGCCAGCAGCTTAGATAGTTCGGACAGGCGTTACTACGAGCAGTACTTC.

V and J are TRBV7-9 and TRBJ2-1, with a possible D match to TRBD2 (6 bases). Germline CDR1 and CDR2: SEHNR and FQNEAQ (reference sequence). The CDR3 is 15 residues long. The V and J ends lost 1 base and 4 bases respectively, with 11 bases between them. DNA of the CDR3: TGTGCCAGCAGCTTAGGGACTATAGAGTACAATGAGCAGTTCTTC. It specifies CASSLGTIEYNEQFF.

This clone was counted only a few times. The gene calls are TRBV7-9 and TRBJ1-5, with 11 bases fitting TRBD1. V trimming: 4 bases; J trimming: 4 bases; junction bases outside the gene matches: 3. CDR3 length equals 15 residues. Germline CDR1 is SEHNR and CDR2 is FQNEAQ (reference sequence). The CDR3 nucleotides are TGTGCCAGCAGCTCCGGACAGGGGGCGAATCAGCCCCAGCATTTT. This codes for CASSSGQGANQPQHF.

The table lists this clone with a count of one. This sequence joins TRBV7-2 and TRBJ2-7, with TRBD1 identical over 10 bases. The V and J ends lost 1 base and 7 bases, in that order; junction bases with no gene match: 7. In germline, CDR1 is SGHTA, CDR2 FQGNSA. CDR3 length: 15 amino acids. CDR3: CASSLGGTGVFEQYF. CDR3 DNA: TGTGCCAGCAGCTTAGGGGGGACAGGGGTTTTTGAGCAGTACTTC.